Sequencing of this T cell receptor beta chain was carried out in a study of T cells in Graves' hyperthyroidism and ophthalmopathy. It was RNA transcripts that yielded the amplified TCR beta CDR3 regions. Researchers ran a first-round RT-PCR on the TCR CDR3 using the HTBI primer set. Each CDR3 protein is one row after TCRdb ran MiXCR on the multiplex PCR reads. The sample has approximately 530,000 distinct CDR3 sequences, approximately 20% seen once. The germline gives CDR1 MDHEN, CDR2 SYDVKM. V lost 9 bases to trimming and J lost 2 bases, with 14 bases between them. The CDR3 has 14 residues. What was sequenced was blood. This sequence was found in a middle-aged man with Graves' ophthalmopathy. The gene calls are TRBV28 and TRBJ1-5; D gene unclear. CDR3 region: CASTPPGGNQPQHF. Here the CDR3 DNA reads TGTGCCAGTACTCCTCCTGGGGGCAATCAGCCCCAGCATTTT.